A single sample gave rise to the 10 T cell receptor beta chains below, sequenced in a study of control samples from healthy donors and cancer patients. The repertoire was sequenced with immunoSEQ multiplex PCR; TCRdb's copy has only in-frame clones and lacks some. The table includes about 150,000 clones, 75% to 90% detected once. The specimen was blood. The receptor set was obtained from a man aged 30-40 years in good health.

CDR3 nucleotide sequence: TGTGCCAGCAGCCCCTCGGGACCTAATCAGCCCCAGCATTTT. It yields the protein CASSPSGPNQPQHF. V is TRBV7-2 and J is TRBJ1-5; possible D gene TRBD1, 5 bases. V was pared by 5 bases and J by 4 bases, with 12 bases between. CDR3 length: 14 residues. Germline loops: CDR1 SGHTA, CDR2 FQGNSA.

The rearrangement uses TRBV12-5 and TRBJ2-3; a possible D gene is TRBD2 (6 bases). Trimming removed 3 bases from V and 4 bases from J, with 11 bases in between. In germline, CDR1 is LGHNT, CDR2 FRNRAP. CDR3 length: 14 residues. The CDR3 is CASGFPGEPDTQYF. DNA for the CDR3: TGTGCTAGTGGTTTCCCGGGGGAGCCAGATACGCAGTATTTT.

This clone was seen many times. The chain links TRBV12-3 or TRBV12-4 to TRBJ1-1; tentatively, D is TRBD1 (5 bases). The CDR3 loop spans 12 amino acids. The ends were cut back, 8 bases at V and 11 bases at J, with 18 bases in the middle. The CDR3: CASSLPGVPAFF. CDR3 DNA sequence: TGTGCCAGCTCACTACCGGGGGTCCCGGCTTTCTTT.

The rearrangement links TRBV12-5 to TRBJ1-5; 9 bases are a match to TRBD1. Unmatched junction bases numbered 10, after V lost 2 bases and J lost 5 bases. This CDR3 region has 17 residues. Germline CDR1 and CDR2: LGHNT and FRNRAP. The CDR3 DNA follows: TGTGCTAGTGGTTTGCCCCGGGACAGGGTAGCTCATCAGCCCCAGCATTTT. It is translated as CASGLPRDRVAHQPQHF.

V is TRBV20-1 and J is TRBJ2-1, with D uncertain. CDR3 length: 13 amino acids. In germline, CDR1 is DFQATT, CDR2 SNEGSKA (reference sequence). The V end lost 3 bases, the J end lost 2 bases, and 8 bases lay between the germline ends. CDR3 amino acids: CSASRQTYNEQFF. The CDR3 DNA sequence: TGCAGTGCTAGTCGGCAAACCTACAATGAGCAGTTCTTC.

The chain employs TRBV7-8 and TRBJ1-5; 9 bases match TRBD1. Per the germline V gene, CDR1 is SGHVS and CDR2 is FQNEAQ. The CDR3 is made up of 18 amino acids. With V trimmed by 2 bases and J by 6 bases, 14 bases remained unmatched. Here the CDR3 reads CASSLRQGVRVVGQPQHF. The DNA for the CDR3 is TGTGCCAGCAGCTTAAGACAGGGGGTCCGAGTTGTGGGTCAGCCCCAGCATTTT.

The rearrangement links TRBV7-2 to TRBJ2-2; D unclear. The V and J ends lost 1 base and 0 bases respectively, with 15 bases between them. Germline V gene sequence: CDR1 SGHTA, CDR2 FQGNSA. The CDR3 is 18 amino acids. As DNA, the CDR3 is TGTGCCAGCAGCTTAGAGGGCAGACACCCCGCGAACACCGGGGAGCTGTTTTTT. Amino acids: CASSLEGRHPANTGELFF. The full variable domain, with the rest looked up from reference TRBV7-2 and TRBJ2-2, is GAGVSQSPSNKVTEKGKDVELRCDPISGHTALYWYRQSLGQGLEFLIYFQGNSAPDKSGLPSDRFSAERTGGSVSTLTIQRTQQEDSAVYLCASSLEGRHPANTGELFFGEGSRLTVL.

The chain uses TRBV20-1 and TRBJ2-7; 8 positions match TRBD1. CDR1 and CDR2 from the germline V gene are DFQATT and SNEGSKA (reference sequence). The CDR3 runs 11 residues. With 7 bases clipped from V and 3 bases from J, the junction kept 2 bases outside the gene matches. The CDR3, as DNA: TGCAGTGGCACAGGGGGCTACGAGCAGTACTTC. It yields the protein CSGTGGYEQYF.

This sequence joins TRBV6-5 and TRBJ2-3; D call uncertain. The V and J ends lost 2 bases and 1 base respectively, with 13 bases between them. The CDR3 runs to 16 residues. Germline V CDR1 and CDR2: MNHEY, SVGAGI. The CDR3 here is CASSYTIDLGTDTQYF. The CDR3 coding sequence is TGTGCCAGCAGTTACACTATAGATCTAGGCACAGATACGCAGTATTTT.

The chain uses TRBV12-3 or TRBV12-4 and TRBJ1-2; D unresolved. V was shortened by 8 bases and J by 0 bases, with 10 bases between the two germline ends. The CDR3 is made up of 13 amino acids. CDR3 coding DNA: TGTGCCAGCCTCCCACAGACTAACTATGGCTACACCTTC. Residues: CASLPQTNYGYTF.